A single sample gave rise to the 25 T cell receptor beta chains below, sequenced in a study of cytomegalovirus exposure and HLA in healthy donors. The PCR employed 60 Vbeta primers together with 13 Jbeta primers. Using immunoSEQ multiplex PCR, the repertoire was profiled, and TCRdb retains in-frame clones only, with some absent. The sample shows approximately 150,000 clones, roughly 79% of them seen only once. Sequenced sample: PBMCs. The receptors were gathered from a middle-aged man in good health and CMV-seronegative.

This clone appeared once. At one of its ends the junction is not consistent with the germline gene, which may arise from a read error. This chain links TRBV7-9 with TRBJ2-7; 10 nucleotides match TRBD2. The CDR3 has 19 residues. The germline V gene encodes CDR1 SEHNR and CDR2 FQNEAQ (reference sequence). DNA of the CDR3: TGTTCCAGCAGCTTGGGTAGTACGTCTACTAGCGGGATTTCCTACGAGCAGTACTTC. Translation: CSSSLGSTSTSGISYEQYF.

This clone was found a few times. J is TRBJ2-7 and V is TRBV7-8; D possibly corresponds to TRBD2 (5 bases). CDR3 length: 15 amino acids. Deletions cut 4 bases from V and 3 bases from J, with 16 bases between. The V gene's germline CDR1 is SGHVS and CDR2 FQNEAQ. CDR3 protein: CASSSGVRGNYEQYV. CDR3 nucleotides: TGTGCCAGCAGCTCCGGAGTGCGAGGGAACTACGAGCAGTACGTC.

V is TRBV28 and J is TRBJ2-1; D not resolved. Germline assignment: CDR1 MDHEN and CDR2 SYDVKM. This CDR3 has 16 residues. Trimming pared 3 bases from V and 3 bases from J, leaving 15 bases between. The CDR3 spells CASSFRLGSFYNEQFF. CDR3 bases: TGTGCCAGCAGTTTTCGTCTGGGCTCCTTCTACAATGAGCAGTTCTTC. Combining the CDR3 with reference TRBV28 and TRBJ2-1 gives the whole variable domain DVKVTQSSRYLVKRTGEKVFLECVQDMDHENMFWYRQDPGLGLRLIYFSYDVKMKEKGDIPEGYSVSREKKERFSLILESASTNQTSMYLCASSFRLGSFYNEQFFGPGTRLTVL.

In this sample, this clone is medium-sized (0.01 to 0.1%). The rearrangement uses TRBV6-1 and TRBJ1-2, with 7 bases lining up with TRBD1. Germline trimming cut 1 base from V and 8 bases from J; bases unmatched to any gene: 10. Germline assignment: CDR1 MNHNS and CDR2 SASEGT. The CDR3 has 15 amino acids. CDR3 sequence (DNA): TGTGCCAGCAGTGAAGAAGACAGGGTTTCGAGGGGCTACACCTTC. Translating it yields CASSEEDRVSRGYTF.

The rearrangement joins TRBV27 to TRBJ2-7, with 8 bases aligning to TRBD2. Looked up from germline, CDR1 is MNHEY and CDR2 is SMNVEV (reference sequence). This CDR3 is 16 amino acids long. J was trimmed by 8 bases and V by 5 bases; bases with no gene match: 17. The DNA for the CDR3 is TGTGCCAGCAGTCCTTCCTTACGGGAGGGAGGAAGGAAGCAGTACGTC. Its translation is CASSPSLREGGRKQYV.

The table lists this clone with a few counts. V and J are TRBV9 and TRBJ2-2; 8 bases are a match to TRBD1. CDR3 size: 14 residues. Germline CDR1 is SGDLS and CDR2 is YYNGEE. Unmatched junction bases numbered 11, after V lost 10 bases and J lost 6 bases. As DNA, the CDR3 is TGTGCCGGCCAGACAGGGGCATACGCCGGGGAGCTGTTTTTT. Amino acid sequence: CAGQTGAYAGELFF.

The chain recombines TRBV27 with TRBJ2-1; D may be TRBD2 (5 bases). This CDR3 is built from 16 residues. The germline V gene has CDR1 MNHEY and CDR2 SMNVEV (reference sequence). Trimming cost V 6 bases and J 8 bases, with 23 bases left between them. The CDR3 spells CASSLEAWRAEDEQFF. The CDR3 nucleotides read TGTGCCAGCAGCTTAGAAGCGTGGCGGGCCGAGGATGAGCAGTTCTTC.

This chain joins TRBV28 and TRBJ1-2; weak D call: TRBD1 (5 bases). This CDR3 contains 13 residues. Trimming pared 2 bases from V and 4 bases from J, leaving 8 bases between. Germline V gives CDR1 MDHEN, CDR2 SYDVKM. The DNA of the CDR3 is TGTGCCAGCAGTTTAACCGGGGGCTATGGCTACACCTTC. Translating gives CASSLTGGYGYTF.

The chain joins TRBV5-1 to TRBJ2-5, with 10 positions matching TRBD2. Germline V gene lookup returns CDR1 SGHRS and CDR2 YFSETQ. J gave up 3 bases and V 4 bases, and 3 bases lay outside the gene matches. This CDR3 contains 14 residues. CDR3: CASSLGTSEETQYF. The CDR3 DNA reads TGCGCCAGCAGCCTTGGGACTAGCGAAGAGACCCAGTACTTC. Full variable domain (outside the CDR3, taken from reference TRBV5-1 and TRBJ2-5): KAGVTQTPRYLIKTRGQQVTLSCSPISGHRSVSWYQQTPGQGLQFLFEYFSETQRNKGNFPGRFSGRQFSNSRSEMNVSTLELGDSALYLCASSLGTSEETQYFGPGTRLLVL.

This chain uses TRBV9 with TRBJ1-1, with D maybe TRBD1 (5 bases). The germline CDR1 and CDR2 sequences are SGDLS and YYNGEE. Trimming took off 4 bases at V and 1 base at J, with 11 bases between the two ends. This CDR3 has 14 amino acids. CDR3 amino acids: CASSPPTANTEAFF. The DNA of the CDR3 is TGTGCCAGCAGCCCTCCGACAGCGAACACTGAAGCTTTCTTT.

The chain carries TRBV2 and TRBJ1-1; the D is unclear. V was cut by 4 bases and J by 3 bases, with 15 bases left in between. CDR1 SNHLY and CDR2 FYNNEI come from the germline V gene. The CDR3 covers 15 residues. CDR3 DNA sequence: TGTGCCAGCAGTGGGGTCGGGAGTCTATACACTGAAGCTTTCTTT. Translating gives CASSGVGSLYTEAFF. Looking up the rest from reference TRBV2 and TRBJ1-1 gives the full variable domain: EPEVTQTPSHQVTQMGQEVILRCVPISNHLYFYWYRQILGQKVEFLVSFYNNEISEKSEIFDDQFSVERPDGSNFTLKIRSTKLEDSAMYFCASSGVGSLYTEAFFGQGTRLTVV.

This clone was seen only a few times. The chain is built from TRBV30 and TRBJ1-5, with D possibly matching TRBD1 (6 bases). The CDR3 consists of 13 residues. Germline CDR1 reads GTSNPN; CDR2 reads SVGIG (reference sequence). V lost 4 bases to trimming and J lost 6 bases, with 13 bases between them. The CDR3 reads CAWNRDVRQPQHF. The CDR3 DNA is TGTGCCTGGAACAGGGATGTACGTCAGCCCCAGCATTTT.

The CDR3 sequence is CSVEDLGPSYEQYF. For the CDR3, the DNA is TGCAGCGTTGAAGACCTGGGCCCATCCTACGAGCAGTACTTC. This chain links TRBV29-1 with TRBJ2-7, with D hard to call. Looked up from germline, CDR1 is SQVTM and CDR2 is ANQGSEA. Between the trimmed V and J ends, which lost 0 bases and 1 base, there was a span of 10 bases. This CDR3 has 14 amino acids.

This chain uses TRBV7-2 with TRBJ2-2; 7 bases line up with TRBD2. In germline, CDR1 is SGHTA, CDR2 FQGNSA. The CDR3 contains 18 residues. V gave up 5 bases and J gave up 0 bases; unmatched junction bases: 12. Written as DNA, the CDR3 is TGTGCCAGCAGCCGAGGGTCGGCGGGAGCGACGAACACCGGGGAGCTGTTTTTT. It specifies CASSRGSAGATNTGELFF.

J is TRBJ2-1 and V is TRBV5-1; weak D call: TRBD2 (5 bases). Germline V gene lookup returns CDR1 SGHRS and CDR2 YFSETQ. The CDR3 loop spans 15 amino acids. V gave up 0 bases and J gave up 3 bases, with 10 bases separating them. CDR3 protein: CASSLGRTGYNEQFF. The CDR3 DNA follows: TGCGCCAGCAGCTTGGGGAGGACTGGCTACAATGAGCAGTTCTTC.

This clone was seen more than once but under ten times. CDR3 in amino acids: CASSIGGGPKNTEAFF. The CDR3 DNA is TGTGCCAGCAGCATTGGCGGGGGCCCCAAGAACACTGAAGCTTTCTTT. The chain joins TRBV7-2 to TRBJ1-1; the D gene is possibly TRBD1 (6 bases). In germline, CDR1 is SGHTA, CDR2 FQGNSA. This CDR3 is 16 amino acids long. V gave up 5 bases and J gave up 1 base, with 17 bases separating them.

CDR3 DNA sequence: TGTGCCAGCAGCCTCTTGGGACAGGGTGAACCCGAAGCTTTCTTT. Translating gives CASSLLGQGEPEAFF. The chain combines TRBV14 with TRBJ1-1, with 9 bases that match TRBD1. The CDR3 sequence is 15 residues long. The junction had 11 bases not matched to a gene; V was cut back by 4 bases and J by 8 bases. Germline values: CDR1 SGHDN, CDR2 FVKESK.

The chain uses TRBV28 and TRBJ2-6, with D possibly TRBD1 on 6 matching bases. The V end was cut by 4 bases, the J end by 2 bases, with 12 bases between. Germline loops: CDR1 MDHEN, CDR2 SYDVKM. CDR3 length equals 16 residues. CDR3 bases: TGTGCCAGCAGTTCTACAGGGTTGCCTGGGGCCAACGTCCTGACTTTC. Its protein is CASSSTGLPGANVLTF.

This rearrangement joins TRBV4-1 to TRBJ1-5; maybe TRBD1 (5 bases). Germline V gives CDR1 MGHRA, CDR2 YSYEKL. The CDR3 consists of 15 residues. Trimming took 6 bases from V and 7 from J, leaving 19 bases between them. Written as DNA, the CDR3 is TGCGCCAGCAGTCCAAATGAGGGGCGGGAGCAGCCCCAGCATTTT. Its protein is CASSPNEGREQPQHF.

The V and J genes are TRBV19 and TRBJ1-1; D perhaps matches TRBD1 (6 bases). V dropped 6 bases and J dropped 0 bases, with 8 bases sitting between them. The CDR3 sequence is 13 residues long. Germline V gene sequence: CDR1 LNHDA, CDR2 SQIVND (reference sequence). The CDR3 region is CASRQGLNTEAFF. The CDR3 region has the DNA TGTGCCAGTAGACAGGGCCTGAACACTGAAGCTTTCTTT.

As DNA, the CDR3 is TGTGCCAGCAGAGCAGGGGTAAGAACTGAAGCTTTCTTT. This encodes CASRAGVRTEAFF. The chain uses TRBV6-1 and TRBJ1-1; TRBD1 might be the D (6 bases). V was clipped by 6 bases and J by 5 bases, with 13 bases between them. The CDR3 sequence is 13 residues long. The germline V gene encodes CDR1 MNHNS and CDR2 SASEGT.

CDR3 in amino acids: CASSSQTGGKRHEQYF. The CDR3 DNA sequence: TGTGCCAGCAGTTCTCAGACAGGGGGCAAAAGGCACGAGCAGTACTTC. The chain couples TRBV27 to TRBJ2-7, with TRBD1 matching 10 bases. J gave up 5 bases and V 4 bases, and 11 bases lay outside the gene matches. CDR3 size: 16 residues. Germline V CDR1 and CDR2: MNHEY, SMNVEV (reference sequence).

This chain links TRBV10-2 with TRBJ2-7; maybe TRBD1 (7 bases). V lost 4 bases, J lost 2 bases, and 12 bases lay in between. CDR1 is WSHSY, CDR2 SAAADI, per germline. The CDR3 is 14 amino acids. Here the CDR3 DNA reads TGCGCCAGCAGTGTGGGCAGGGGGGCCTACGAGCAGTACTTC. Residues: CASSVGRGAYEQYF.

This chain uses TRBV27 with TRBJ1-4; 8 bases match TRBD1. The CDR3 runs 15 residues. Germline values: CDR1 MNHEY, CDR2 SMNVEV (reference sequence). V trimming: 3 bases; J trimming: 5 bases; junction bases outside the gene matches: 5. The CDR3 region is CASSFTGTGNEKLFF. The CDR3 coding sequence is TGTGCCAGCAGTTTCACCGGGACAGGAAATGAAAAACTGTTTTTT. The whole variable domain, remainder taken from reference TRBV27 and TRBJ1-4, is EAQVTQNPRYLITVTGKKLTVTCSQNMNHEYMSWYRQDPGLGLRQIYYSMNVEVTDKGDVPEGYKVSRKEKRNFPLILESPSPNQTSLYFCASSFTGTGNEKLFFGSGTQLSVL.

The chain has TRBV21-1 and TRBJ1-2; the DNA was not used to check the table's D call, TRBD1. TRBV21-1 is recorded as a pseudogene. CDR3 size: 17 residues. CDR3: CASIGTLDSLANYGYTF. The CDR3, as DNA: TGTGCCAGCATCGGGACACTCGACTCTTTAGCTAACTATGGCTACACCTTC.